This TCR beta chain was obtained from a study of cytomegalovirus exposure and HLA in healthy donors. Primers for the PCR totalled 60 Vbeta and 13 Jbeta. The protocol was immunoSEQ multiplex PCR, while the TCRdb copy is restricted to in-frame clones and leaves out a portion. The table records about 120,000 clones, around 77% of them present only once. This CDR3 spans 14 amino acids. Germline lookup yields CDR1 GTSNPN and CDR2 SVGIG (reference sequence). Trimming took 0 bases from V and 5 from J; bases not matched to a gene: 1. Study-level results: It emerged from a later analysis that several of the most significant clusters appeared to be linked to common viral pathogens. In a later analysis, CMV-associated beta chains were mostly HLA-associated, it appeared. CMV serostatus was the only immune exposure information that was available.

This clone was observed a few times. Its cognate antigen is unknown. The TCR originated in a man younger than 35 in good health and CMV-seropositive. V usage is TRBV30 and J usage is TRBJ1-5; 10 bases agree with TRBD1. Sequenced material: PBMCs. CDR3 region: CAWSVGTGDQPQHF. In nucleotides, the CDR3 is TGTGCCTGGAGTGTTGGGACAGGGGATCAGCCCCAGCATTTT.